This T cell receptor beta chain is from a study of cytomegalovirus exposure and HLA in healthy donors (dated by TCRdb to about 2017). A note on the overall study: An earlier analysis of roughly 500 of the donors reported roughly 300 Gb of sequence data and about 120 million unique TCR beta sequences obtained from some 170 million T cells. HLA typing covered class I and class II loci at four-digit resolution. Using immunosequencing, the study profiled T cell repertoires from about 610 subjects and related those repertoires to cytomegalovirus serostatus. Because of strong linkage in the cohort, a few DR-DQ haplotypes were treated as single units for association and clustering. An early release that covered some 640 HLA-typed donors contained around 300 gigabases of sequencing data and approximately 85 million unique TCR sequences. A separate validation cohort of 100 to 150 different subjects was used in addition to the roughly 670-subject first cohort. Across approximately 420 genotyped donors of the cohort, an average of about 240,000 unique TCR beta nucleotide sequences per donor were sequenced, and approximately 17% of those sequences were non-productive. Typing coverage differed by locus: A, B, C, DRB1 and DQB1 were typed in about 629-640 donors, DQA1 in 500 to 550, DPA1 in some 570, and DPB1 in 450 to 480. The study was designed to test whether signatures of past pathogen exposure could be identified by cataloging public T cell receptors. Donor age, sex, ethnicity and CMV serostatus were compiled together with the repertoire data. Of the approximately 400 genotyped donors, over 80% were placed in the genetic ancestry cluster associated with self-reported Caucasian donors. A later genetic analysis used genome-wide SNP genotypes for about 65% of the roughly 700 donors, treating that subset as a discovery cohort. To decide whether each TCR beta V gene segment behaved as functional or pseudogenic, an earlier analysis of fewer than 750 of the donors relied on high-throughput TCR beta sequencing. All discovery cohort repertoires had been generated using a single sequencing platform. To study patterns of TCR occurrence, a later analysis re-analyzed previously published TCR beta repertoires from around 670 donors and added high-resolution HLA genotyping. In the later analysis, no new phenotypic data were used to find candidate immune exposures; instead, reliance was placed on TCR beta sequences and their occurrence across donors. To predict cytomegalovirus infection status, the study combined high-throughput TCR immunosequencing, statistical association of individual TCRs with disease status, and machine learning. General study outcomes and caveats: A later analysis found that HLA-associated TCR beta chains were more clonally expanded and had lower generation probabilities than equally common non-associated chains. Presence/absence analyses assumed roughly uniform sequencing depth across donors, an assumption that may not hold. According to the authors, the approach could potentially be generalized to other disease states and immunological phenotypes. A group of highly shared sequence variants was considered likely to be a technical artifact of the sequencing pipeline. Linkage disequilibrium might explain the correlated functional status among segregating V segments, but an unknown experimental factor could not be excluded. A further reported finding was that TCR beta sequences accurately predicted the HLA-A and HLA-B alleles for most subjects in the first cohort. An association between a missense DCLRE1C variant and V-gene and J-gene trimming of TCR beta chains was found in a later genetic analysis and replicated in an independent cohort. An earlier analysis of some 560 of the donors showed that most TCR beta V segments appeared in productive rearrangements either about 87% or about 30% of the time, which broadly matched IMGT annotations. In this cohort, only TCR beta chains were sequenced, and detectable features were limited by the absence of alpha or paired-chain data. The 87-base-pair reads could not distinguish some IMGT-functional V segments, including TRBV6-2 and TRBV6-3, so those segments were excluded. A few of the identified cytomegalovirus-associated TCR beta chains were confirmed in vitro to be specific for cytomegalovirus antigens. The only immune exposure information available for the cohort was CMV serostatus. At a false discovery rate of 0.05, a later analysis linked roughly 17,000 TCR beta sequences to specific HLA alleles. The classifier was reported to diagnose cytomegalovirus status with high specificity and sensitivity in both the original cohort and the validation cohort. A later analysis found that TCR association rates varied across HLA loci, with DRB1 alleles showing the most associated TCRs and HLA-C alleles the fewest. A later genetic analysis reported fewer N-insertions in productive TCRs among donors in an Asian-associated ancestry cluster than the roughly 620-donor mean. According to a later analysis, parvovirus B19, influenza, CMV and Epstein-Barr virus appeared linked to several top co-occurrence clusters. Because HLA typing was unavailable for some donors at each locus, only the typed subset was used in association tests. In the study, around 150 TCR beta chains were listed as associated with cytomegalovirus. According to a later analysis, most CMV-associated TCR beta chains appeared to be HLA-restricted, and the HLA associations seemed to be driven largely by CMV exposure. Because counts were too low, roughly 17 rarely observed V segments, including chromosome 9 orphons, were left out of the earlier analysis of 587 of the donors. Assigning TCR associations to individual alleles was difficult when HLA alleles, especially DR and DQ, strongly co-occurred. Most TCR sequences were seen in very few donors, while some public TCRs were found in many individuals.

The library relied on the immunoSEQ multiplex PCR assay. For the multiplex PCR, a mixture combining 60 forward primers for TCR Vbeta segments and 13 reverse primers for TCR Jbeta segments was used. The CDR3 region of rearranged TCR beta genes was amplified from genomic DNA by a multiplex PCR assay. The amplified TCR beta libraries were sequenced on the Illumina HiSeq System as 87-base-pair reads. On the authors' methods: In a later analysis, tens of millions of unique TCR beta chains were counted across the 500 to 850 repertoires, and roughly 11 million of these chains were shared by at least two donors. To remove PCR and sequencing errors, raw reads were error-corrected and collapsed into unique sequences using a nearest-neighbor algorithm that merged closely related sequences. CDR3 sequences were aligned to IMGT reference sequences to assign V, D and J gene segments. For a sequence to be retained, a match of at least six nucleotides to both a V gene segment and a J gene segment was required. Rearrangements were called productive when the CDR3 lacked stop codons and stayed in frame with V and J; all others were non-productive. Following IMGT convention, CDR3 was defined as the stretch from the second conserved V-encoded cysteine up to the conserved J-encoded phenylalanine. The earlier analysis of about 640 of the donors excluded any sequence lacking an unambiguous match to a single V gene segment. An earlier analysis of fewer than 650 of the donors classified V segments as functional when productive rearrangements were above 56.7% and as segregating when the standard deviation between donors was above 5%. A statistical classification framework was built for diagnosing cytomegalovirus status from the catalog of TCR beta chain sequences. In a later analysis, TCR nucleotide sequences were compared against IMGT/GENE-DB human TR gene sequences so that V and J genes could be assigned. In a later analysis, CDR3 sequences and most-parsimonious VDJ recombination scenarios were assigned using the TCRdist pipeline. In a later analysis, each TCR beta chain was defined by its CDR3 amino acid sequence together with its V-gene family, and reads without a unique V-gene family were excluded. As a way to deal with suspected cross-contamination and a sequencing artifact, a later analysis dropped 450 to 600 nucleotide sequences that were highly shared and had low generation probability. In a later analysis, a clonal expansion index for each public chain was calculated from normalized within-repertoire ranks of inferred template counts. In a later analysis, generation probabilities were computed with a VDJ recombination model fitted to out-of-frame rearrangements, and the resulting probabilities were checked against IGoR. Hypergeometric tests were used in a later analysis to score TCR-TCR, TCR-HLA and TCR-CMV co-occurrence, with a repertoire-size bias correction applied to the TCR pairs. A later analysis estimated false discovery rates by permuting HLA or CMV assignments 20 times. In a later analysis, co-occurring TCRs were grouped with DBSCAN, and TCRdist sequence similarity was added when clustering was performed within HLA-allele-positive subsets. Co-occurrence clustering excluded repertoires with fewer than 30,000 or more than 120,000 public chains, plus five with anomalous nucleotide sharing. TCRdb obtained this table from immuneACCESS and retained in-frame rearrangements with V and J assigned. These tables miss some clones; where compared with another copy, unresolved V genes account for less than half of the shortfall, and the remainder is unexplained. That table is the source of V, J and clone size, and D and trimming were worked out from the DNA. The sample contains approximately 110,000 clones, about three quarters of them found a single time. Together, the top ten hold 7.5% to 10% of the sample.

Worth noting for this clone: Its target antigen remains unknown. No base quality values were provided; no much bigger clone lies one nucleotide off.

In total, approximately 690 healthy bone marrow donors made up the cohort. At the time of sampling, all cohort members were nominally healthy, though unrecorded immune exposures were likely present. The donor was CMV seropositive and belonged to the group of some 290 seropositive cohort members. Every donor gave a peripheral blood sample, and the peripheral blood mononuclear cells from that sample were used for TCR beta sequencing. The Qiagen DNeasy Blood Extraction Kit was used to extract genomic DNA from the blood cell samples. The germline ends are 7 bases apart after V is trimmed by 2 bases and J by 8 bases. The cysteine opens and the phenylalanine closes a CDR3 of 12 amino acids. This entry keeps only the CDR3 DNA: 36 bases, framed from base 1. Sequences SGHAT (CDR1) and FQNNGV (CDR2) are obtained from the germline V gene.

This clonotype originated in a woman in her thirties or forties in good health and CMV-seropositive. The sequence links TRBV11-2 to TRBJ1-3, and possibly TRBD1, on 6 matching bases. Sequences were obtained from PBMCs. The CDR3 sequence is CASSLNRDTIYF. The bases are TGTGCCAGCAGCTTAAACAGGGACACCATATATTTT.